The clone carrying this T cell receptor beta chain was picked up a small number of times. Its antigen is not identified. On sorted subsets, replicate PCRs used approximately 190 ng DNA, or around 30,000 T cell genomes. TCRdb's table, derived via immunoSEQ multiplex PCR, lists solely in-frame clones and lacks some. The data show millions of clones, with around 94% seen just once and 0.14% held by the top ten. Donors comprised healthy HIV-negative adults lacking recent acute infections or vaccinations. This sample is part of a study of shared clonotypes between healthy human individuals. Across the whole study: There were three CD4 naive, three CD4 memory, two CD8 naive and one CD8 memory plates per donor. Notes on the study in general: Clonotypes which were not shared had lower generation probabilities than clonotypes that all four donors shared.

Germline V lookup: CDR1 SGHTA, CDR2 FQGNSA. This CDR3 is built from 13 residues. J gave up 3 bases and V 6 bases, and 2 bases lay outside the gene matches. The chain has TRBV7-2 and TRBJ1-5; TRBD1 matches 7 bases. The sequenced material came from naive CD4+ T cells sorted from blood. Documented subset: CD45RA+ positively selected. The sequence came from a man aged 18 to 29 in good health. CDR3 in amino acids: CASRQGHNQPQHF. The CDR3 bases are TGTGCCAGCAGACAGGGGCACAATCAGCCCCAGCATTTT.